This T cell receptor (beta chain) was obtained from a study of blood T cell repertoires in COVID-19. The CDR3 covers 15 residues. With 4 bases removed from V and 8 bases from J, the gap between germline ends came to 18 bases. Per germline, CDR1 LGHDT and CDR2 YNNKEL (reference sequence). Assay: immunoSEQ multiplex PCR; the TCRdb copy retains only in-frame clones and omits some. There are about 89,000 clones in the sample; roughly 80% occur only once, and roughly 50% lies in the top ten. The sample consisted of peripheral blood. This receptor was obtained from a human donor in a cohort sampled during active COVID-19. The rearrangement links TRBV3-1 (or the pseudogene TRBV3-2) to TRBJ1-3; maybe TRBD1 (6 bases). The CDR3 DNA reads TGTGCCAGCAGCCTACAACCCCAGACAGGATACACCATATATTTT. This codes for CASSLQPQTGYTIYF.